The clone carrying this TCR beta chain has just a few counts. Antigen specificity is unknown. The data derive from a study of T cell repertoires in cytomegalovirus infection. About the research overall: Recently identified HLA-C-restricted CMV epitopes and well-studied HLA-B-restricted CMV epitopes were used by the study. An indication of both CMV infection and matching HLA type came from public TCR beta signatures. Study results and caveats: Public TCR beta family frequency separated CMV-and-HLA carriers, including in an independent cohort.

One entry per CDR3 protein results from TCRdb running MiXCR on the reads. Here the sample spans 900,000 to 950,000 distinct CDR3 sequences, about a third being singletons. Trimming stripped 4 bases from V and 3 bases from J, with 33 bases between. Germline V gene lookup returns CDR1 MGHRA and CDR2 YSYEKL. The CDR3 loop spans 21 amino acids. The chain is built from TRBV4-1 and TRBJ1-1; D may be TRBD1 (5 bases). This TCR came from a human donor in good health (CMV status not recorded). Some clones in this sample may be carry-over from other donors' samples. The specimen was cultured CD8+ T cells from PBMCs, collected from culture after CMV antigen stimulation. The CDR3 sequence is CASSPSQGAGIEGGRHTEAFF. CDR3 nucleotides: TGCGCCAGCAGCCCATCCCAAGGGGCAGGGATCGAGGGCGGTAGGCACACTGAAGCTTTCTTT.